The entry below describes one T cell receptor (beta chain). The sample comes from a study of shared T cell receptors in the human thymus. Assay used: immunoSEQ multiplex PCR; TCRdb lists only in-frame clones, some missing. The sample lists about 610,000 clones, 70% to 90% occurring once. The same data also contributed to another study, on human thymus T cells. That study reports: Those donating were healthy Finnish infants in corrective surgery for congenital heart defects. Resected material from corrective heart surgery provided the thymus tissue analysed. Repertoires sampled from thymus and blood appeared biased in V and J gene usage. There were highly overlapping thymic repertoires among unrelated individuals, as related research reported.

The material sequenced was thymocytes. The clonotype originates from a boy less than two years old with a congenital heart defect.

CDR3 DNA sequence: TGCGCCAGCAGCCAGCACAGGGGTCCTCGGGGCACCGGGGAGCTGTTTTTT. Its translation is CASSQHRGPRGTGELFF. The gene calls are TRBV4-3 and TRBJ2-2; 7 nucleotides align to TRBD1. With 3 bases clipped from V and 4 bases from J, the junction kept 11 bases outside the gene matches. Germline V gene data show CDR1 as LGHNA and CDR2 as YSLEER. The CDR3 is made up of 17 amino acids.